A single sample gave rise to the 20 T cell receptor beta chains below, sequenced in a study of blood T cell repertoires in COVID-19. The protocol was immunoSEQ multiplex PCR, while the TCRdb copy is restricted to in-frame clones and leaves out a portion. Of hundreds of thousands of clones detected, 90% appear once; the ten largest clones hold 1.5% to 2%. What was sequenced was PBMCs or T cells enriched from blood (not recorded which). These receptors were collected from a woman under 30 with acute COVID-19.

The V call is TRBV18, the J call TRBJ2-1; TRBD1 matches 9 bases. CDR3 length: 15 residues. The V gene end was trimmed by 6 bases and the J gene end by 4 bases; junction bases not matched to a gene: 7. Germline CDR1 is KGHSH and CDR2 is LQKENI. CDR3 sequence (DNA): TGTGCCAGCTCGAAAGTGGGACAGGGATACAATGAGCAGTTCTTC. It is translated as CASSKVGQGYNEQFF.

The J gene is TRBJ2-5, the V gene TRBV19; 8 nucleotides agree with TRBD1. The germline V gene encodes CDR1 LNHDA and CDR2 SQIVND (reference sequence). V trimming: 6 bases; J trimming: 6 bases; junction bases outside the gene matches: 6. This CDR3 spans 13 amino acids. The CDR3 spells CASRDRVTKTQYF. CDR3 DNA sequence: TGTGCCAGTAGGGACAGGGTGACAAAGACCCAGTACTTC.

V gene TRBV5-1 combines with J gene TRBJ2-1; 7 nucleotides agree with TRBD1. J was trimmed by 4 bases and V by 3 bases; bases with no gene match: 4. Germline-derived CDR1 and CDR2 are SGHRS and YFSETQ. CDR3 size: 14 residues. CDR3 protein: CASSYGTVYNEQFF. The CDR3 coding sequence is TGCGCCAGCAGCTATGGGACAGTATACAATGAGCAGTTCTTC.

The chain joins TRBV24-1 to TRBJ2-3; TRBD1 agrees at 7 bases. Germline loops: CDR1 KGHDR, CDR2 SFDVKD. This CDR3 has 17 residues. The V gene end was trimmed by 3 bases and the J gene end by 2 bases; junction bases not matched to a gene: 10. DNA of the CDR3: TGTGCCACCAGTGATACGGGACAGTTTTTCTCCACAGATACGCAGTATTTT. This translates into CATSDTGQFFSTDTQYF.

The rearrangement links TRBV3-1 (or the pseudogene TRBV3-2) to TRBJ2-5; perhaps TRBD1 as D (5 bases). The germline CDR1 and CDR2 sequences are LGHDT and YNNKEL (reference sequence). V lost 5 bases and J lost 1, with 14 bases in between. CDR3 size: 15 residues. The CDR3 nucleotides are TGTGCCAGCAGCATTACAGGCCTTATCCAAGAGACCCAGTACTTC. The encoded protein is CASSITGLIQETQYF.

The gene calls are TRBV7-2 and TRBJ2-2; the D is unclear. V was shortened by 1 base and J by 2 bases, with 11 bases between the two germline ends. Germline values: CDR1 SGHTA, CDR2 FQGNSA. The CDR3 sequence is 16 residues long. CDR3 sequence (DNA): TGTGCCAGCAGCTTAGGAGGTTTGTCCAACACCGGGGAGCTGTTTTTT. Amino acids: CASSLGGLSNTGELFF.

The chain has TRBV9 and TRBJ2-2; D unclear. From germline, CDR1 is SGDLS and CDR2 YYNGEE. The CDR3 is 11 residues long. V was pared by 4 bases and J by 12 bases, with 10 bases between. CDR3 nucleotide sequence: TGTGCCAGCAGCCCCGGTGGTAAGCTGTTTTTT. It codes for CASSPGGKLFF.

The chain combines TRBV27 with TRBJ2-7; no clear D. The CDR3 runs to 13 residues. V dropped 5 bases and J dropped 0 bases, with 8 bases sitting between them. The V gene's germline CDR1 is MNHEY and CDR2 SMNVEV (reference sequence). The CDR3 bases are TGTGCCAGCAGTGCACTAACCTCCTACGAGCAGTACTTC. Translating gives CASSALTSYEQYF.

The chain employs TRBV28 and TRBJ2-1; 7 bases are a match to TRBD1. V lost 5 bases to trimming and J lost 13 bases; unmatched junction nucleotides: 5. Germline CDR1 is MDHEN and CDR2 is SYDVKM. The CDR3 covers 11 residues. CDR3 in DNA: TGTGCCAGCAGTCGACAGGGTTTACAGTTCTTC. Encoded protein: CASSRQGLQFF.

About this clone itself: Other DNA sequences in the sample encode the same CDR3. This chain joins TRBV19 and TRBJ1-2, with 7 bases that match TRBD1. Germline CDR1 is LNHDA and CDR2 is SQIVND (reference sequence). This CDR3 spans 16 amino acids. The junction had 7 bases not matched to a gene; V was cut back by 3 bases and J by 0 bases. The CDR3 here is CASSIPRQGANYGYTF. The CDR3 DNA reads TGTGCCAGTAGTATTCCCCGACAGGGAGCTAACTATGGCTACACCTTC.

The V call is TRBV5-1, the J call TRBJ1-1; D not certain. V lost 5 bases, J lost 1 base, and 9 bases lay in between. CDR1 is SGHRS, CDR2 YFSETQ, per germline. The CDR3 is made up of 13 amino acids. The chain's CDR3 is CASRNYRNTEAFF. The CDR3 DNA reads as TGCGCCAGCAGAAATTACAGGAACACTGAAGCTTTCTTT.

This chain uses TRBV19 with TRBJ2-3; D is uncertain. The CDR3 extends over 14 amino acids. CDR1 is LNHDA and CDR2 is SQIVND in the germline V gene (reference sequence). Trimming took off 3 bases at V and 6 bases at J, with 13 bases between the two ends. The CDR3 reads CASSISRVKDTQYF. CDR3 DNA sequence: TGTGCCAGTAGTATTTCACGCGTTAAGGATACGCAGTATTTT.

The chain uses TRBV25-1 and TRBJ2-1, with TRBD1 matching 7 bases. The trim removed 8 bases at V and 7 bases at J, leaving 11 bases unmatched. CDR3 length: 14 residues. Germline CDR1 reads MGHDK; CDR2 reads SYGVNS. The CDR3 nucleotides read TGTGCCAGCGAACGACAGGGAAGAGTAAATGAGCAGTTCTTC. Encoded protein: CASERQGRVNEQFF.

The chain has TRBV10-3 and TRBJ1-2; D possibly corresponds to TRBD1 (5 bases). CDR1 and CDR2 (germline): ENHRY, SYGVKD. The CDR3 spans 15 residues. V dropped 5 bases and J dropped 3 bases, with 16 bases sitting between them. This CDR3 is CAISSQGGPYYGYTF. Here the CDR3 DNA reads TGTGCCATCAGTTCCCAGGGTGGCCCTTACTATGGCTACACCTTC.

The V and J genes are TRBV10-2 and TRBJ1-5; 8 bases match TRBD1. The CDR3 extends over 15 amino acids. V trimming: 5 bases; J trimming: 5 bases; junction bases outside the gene matches: 8. Germline lookup yields CDR1 WSHSY and CDR2 SAAADI. The chain's CDR3 is CASSPGQGMYQPQHF. In nucleotides, the CDR3 is TGCGCCAGCAGTCCAGGACAGGGAATGTATCAGCCCCAGCATTTT.

This chain joins TRBV2 and TRBJ2-1; D is perhaps TRBD1 (5 bases). The V and J ends lost 8 bases and 13 bases respectively, with 12 bases between them. CDR3 size: 10 residues. Germline loops: CDR1 SNHLY, CDR2 FYNNEI. CDR3 in DNA: TGTGCCAGCGCTGGGGCCGGCCAGTTCTTC. This translates into CASAGAGQFF.

The chain couples TRBV11-3 to TRBJ2-3; TRBD1 matches at 8 bases. Germline V CDR1 and CDR2: SGHNT, YENEEA. The CDR3 has 17 residues. With V trimmed by 5 bases and J by 3 bases, 13 bases remained unmatched. The DNA of the CDR3 is TGTGCCAGCAGCCCAGGGACAGGCGAAGATAGAACAGATACGCAGTATTTT. This codes for CASSPGTGEDRTDTQYF.

The chain joins TRBV7-3 to TRBJ2-7; 8 positions match TRBD2. V lost 1 base and J lost 4; bases outside the gene matches: 6. The CDR3 covers 15 residues. In germline, CDR1 is SGHTA, CDR2 FQGTGA. The CDR3 here is CASSLSPSGSYEQYF. The CDR3 DNA sequence: TGTGCCAGCAGCTTAAGCCCTAGCGGGTCGTACGAGCAGTACTTC.

The CDR3 coding sequence is TGTGCCAGCAGTTTCACCGGGGGGAGACTGTTTTTT. This encodes CASSFTGGRLFF. The chain links TRBV7-6 to TRBJ1-4, with D possibly matching TRBD1 (5 bases). Trimming removed 6 bases from V and 13 bases from J, with 15 bases in between. The CDR3 loop spans 12 amino acids. CDR1 and CDR2 from the germline V gene are SGHVS and FNYEAQ.

For this clone: The sample has other DNA sequences that encode this CDR3 too. The chain links TRBV4-2 to TRBJ2-1; 9 bases fit TRBD2. Germline values: CDR1 LGHNA, CDR2 YNFKEQ. The trim removed 1 base at V and 5 bases at J, leaving 3 bases unmatched. The CDR3 spans 15 residues. The CDR3 loop reads CASSQGTSADNEQFF. DNA of the CDR3: TGTGCCAGCAGCCAAGGGACTAGCGCCGACAATGAGCAGTTCTTC.